A selection of T cell receptor beta chains follows, all from one sample in a study of T cell responses to AZD1222 COVID-19 vaccine. Libraries were prepared by immunoSEQ multiplex PCR; TCRdb keeps only in-frame clonotypes and omits some of them. Of 77,000 or so clones listed, roughly 84% are singletons. The source was peripheral blood, collected 28 days after the second AZD1222 dose. These receptors all stem from an adult who received the AZD1222 COVID-19 vaccine. Both conserved end residues are part of each CDR3. A D gene is named only where the DNA matches it firmly. Size values are once, few and many counts, or a class for expanded clones, and some rows have none.

CDR3nt: TGTGCCAGCAGCTTTACAGGGGCAGGGGATGAAGCTTTCTTT
CDR3aa: CASSFTGAGDEAFF
v_gene: TRBV7-6
d_gene: TRBD1
j_gene: TRBJ1-1
abundance: -

CDR3nt: TGTGCCAGCGGCGTACTAGCGGCCGGGGAGCTGTTTTTT
CDR3aa: CASGVLAAGELFF
v_gene: TRBV3-1/TRBV3-2
d_gene: TRBD2
j_gene: TRBJ2-2
abundance: -

CDR3nt: TGTGCCTGGACACCGGGGGCTCTGGGGCAGCCCCAGCATTTT
CDR3aa: CAWTPGALGQPQHF
v_gene: TRBV30
d_gene: -
j_gene: TRBJ1-5
abundance: -

CDR3nt: TGCGCCAGCAGCTTGGAGACAGGGGACACCGGGGAGCTGTTTTTT
CDR3aa: CASSLETGDTGELFF
v_gene: TRBV5-1
d_gene: TRBD1
j_gene: TRBJ2-2
abundance: -

CDR3nt: TGTGCCAGCAGCTTAGATCTCCCGGGGGTGGATGGCTACACCTTC
CDR3aa: CASSLDLPGVDGYTF
v_gene: TRBV11-2
d_gene: -
j_gene: TRBJ1-2
abundance: once

CDR3nt: TGTGCCAGTAGTATAGCAAGCTCCTACGAGCAGTACTTC
CDR3aa: CASSIASSYEQYF
v_gene: TRBV19
d_gene: -
j_gene: TRBJ2-7
abundance: -

CDR3nt: TGTGCCAGTAGTATCCTGGACAGCGGGGTCTATGGCTACACCTTC
CDR3aa: CASSILDSGVYGYTF
v_gene: TRBV19
d_gene: -
j_gene: TRBJ1-2
abundance: -

CDR3nt: TGTGCCAGCAGCCAAAAACAGGGGGCGAGAACTGAAGCTTTCTTT
CDR3aa: CASSQKQGARTEAFF
v_gene: TRBV3-1/TRBV3-2
d_gene: TRBD1
j_gene: TRBJ1-1
abundance: -

CDR3nt: TGTACCGCAAGGGCGACAAGCACAGATACGCAGTATTTT
CDR3aa: CTARATSTDTQYF
v_gene: TRBV19
d_gene: -
j_gene: TRBJ2-3
abundance: -

CDR3nt: TGTGCCAGCTCACCACCGGGTACATGGGTTGGGAACACTGAAGCTTTCTTT
CDR3aa: CASSPPGTWVGNTEAFF
v_gene: TRBV18
d_gene: -
j_gene: TRBJ1-1
abundance: -

CDR3nt: TGTGCCAGCAGTGAAGCGTTCGCGGGGACAGGGGGTGGCTACACCTTC
CDR3aa: CASSEAFAGTGGGYTF
v_gene: TRBV6-1
d_gene: TRBD1
j_gene: TRBJ1-2
abundance: -

CDR3nt: TGTGCCAGCAGTCGGCAGGACAATCAGCCCCAGCATTTT
CDR3aa: CASSRQDNQPQHF
v_gene: TRBV28
d_gene: -
j_gene: TRBJ1-5
abundance: -

CDR3nt: TGTGCCAGCACCCCCGGGGCAGGAAACACCATATATTTT
CDR3aa: CASTPGAGNTIYF
v_gene: TRBV21-1
d_gene: -
j_gene: TRBJ1-3
abundance: -

CDR3nt: TGTGCCAGCACACCAGGGAGGAACACCGGGGAGCTGTTTTTT
CDR3aa: CASTPGRNTGELFF
v_gene: TRBV28
d_gene: -
j_gene: TRBJ2-2
abundance: -

CDR3nt: TGTGCCAGCAGTGGACAGGGGGCCATCCCGACTGAGCAGTTCTTC
CDR3aa: CASSGQGAIPTEQFF
v_gene: TRBV2
d_gene: TRBD1
j_gene: TRBJ2-1
abundance: -

CDR3nt: TGTGCCAGCTCACCTGATTATGAGGGCTACACCTTC
CDR3aa: CASSPDYEGYTF
v_gene: TRBV18
d_gene: -
j_gene: TRBJ1-2
abundance: -

CDR3nt: TGTGCCAGCAGCCCTCACAGGGATCGTCCCGGGGAGCTGTTTTTT
CDR3aa: CASSPHRDRPGELFF
v_gene: TRBV3-1/TRBV3-2
d_gene: -
j_gene: TRBJ2-2
abundance: -

CDR3nt: TGTGCCAGCAGCTTAGGGGGGCAAGGTGAAAAACTGTTTTTT
CDR3aa: CASSLGGQGEKLFF
v_gene: TRBV5-4
d_gene: -
j_gene: TRBJ1-4
abundance: -

CDR3nt: TGTGCCAGCAGGCGACAGGGGGGCTATGGCTACACCTTC
CDR3aa: CASRRQGGYGYTF
v_gene: TRBV28
d_gene: TRBD1
j_gene: TRBJ1-2
abundance: -

CDR3nt: TGTGCCTGGAGTGTAGCTCGCGGCTACACCTTC
CDR3aa: CAWSVARGYTF
v_gene: TRBV30
d_gene: -
j_gene: TRBJ1-2
abundance: -

CDR3nt: TGTGCCAGCAGTTACCGTTGGGGAGCCACTGAAGCTTTCTTT
CDR3aa: CASSYRWGATEAFF
v_gene: TRBV6-5
d_gene: -
j_gene: TRBJ1-1
abundance: -

CDR3nt: TGCGCCAGCAGCTTGGAAATGACAGGGGGCGATTCGAAGTTCTTC
CDR3aa: CASSLEMTGGDSKFF
v_gene: TRBV5-1
d_gene: TRBD1
j_gene: TRBJ2-1
abundance: -

CDR3nt: TGTGCCAGCAGTGAAATCGAGGCGCAGCCCCAGCATTTT
CDR3aa: CASSEIEAQPQHF
v_gene: TRBV6-1
d_gene: -
j_gene: TRBJ1-5
abundance: -

CDR3nt: TGTGCCAGCATAAGAGGGACAGGGGGCGGTCATACGCAGTATTTT
CDR3aa: CASIRGTGGGHTQYF
v_gene: TRBV6-5
d_gene: TRBD1
j_gene: TRBJ2-3
abundance: -

CDR3nt: TGCGCCAGCAGCCGAGAGCCGGACCCGGGTACAGATACGCAGTATTTT
CDR3aa: CASSREPDPGTDTQYF
v_gene: TRBV4-1
d_gene: -
j_gene: TRBJ2-3
abundance: -

CDR3nt: TGTGCCAGCAGCTTAGACAGGATCGTGAACTATGGCTACACCTTC
CDR3aa: CASSLDRIVNYGYTF
v_gene: TRBV3-1/TRBV3-2
d_gene: -
j_gene: TRBJ1-2
abundance: -

CDR3nt: TGTGCCAGCAGTCCTAGCGGGGGGGCGTGGAATGAGCAGTTCTTC
CDR3aa: CASSPSGGAWNEQFF
v_gene: TRBV6-5
d_gene: TRBD2
j_gene: TRBJ2-1
abundance: -